A selection of T cell receptor beta chains follows, all from one sample in a study of cytomegalovirus exposure and HLA in healthy donors. TCRdb's table, derived via immunoSEQ multiplex PCR, lists solely in-frame clones and lacks some. The table counts about 83,000 clones; 3% to 4% lies in the top ten. The material sequenced was PBMCs. These receptors were obtained from a man aged 18 to 29 in good health and CMV-seropositive. Each CDR3 is given with its conserved first and last residue. A D gene is named only where the DNA matches it firmly.

D gene,V gene,J gene,CDR3 protein,CDR3 DNA
NA,TRBV6-5,TRBJ1-5,CASSPQSTNQPQHF,TGTGCCAGCAGCCCCCAGTCGACTAATCAGCCCCAGCATTTT
NA,TRBV28,TRBJ1-2,CASSYVSVYGYTF,TGTGCCAGCAGTTATGTCTCGGTCTATGGCTACACCTTC
TRBD2,TRBV4-2,TRBJ2-3,CASSPQGTSGGEDTQYF,TGTGCCAGCAGCCCCCAAGGGACTAGCGGGGGAGAGGATACGCAGTATTTT
NA,TRBV19,TRBJ2-5,CASSIAGRGGARGTQYF,TGTGCCAGTAGTATAGCTGGTAGGGGTGGAGCCCGCGGGACCCAGTACTTC
NA,TRBV2,TRBJ2-7,CATGGQIRQYF,TGTGCCACGGGGGGACAAATTCGGCAGTACTTC
NA,TRBV6-1,TRBJ1-3,CASSEWESGNTIYF,TGTGCCAGCAGTGAATGGGAGTCTGGAAACACCATATATTTT
TRBD2,TRBV5-1,TRBJ2-7,CASSLIGAGPSEQYF,TGCGCCAGCAGCTTGATAGGAGCGGGGCCGAGCGAGCAGTACTTC
NA,TRBV19,TRBJ1-2,CASSIAGGRGYGYTF,TGTGCCAGTAGTATAGCCGGCGGCCGCGGCTATGGCTACACCTTC
NA,TRBV7-2,TRBJ1-2,CASSLEQGYGYTF,TGTGCCAGCAGCTTAGAGCAGGGCTATGGCTACACCTTC
TRBD1,TRBV4-1,TRBJ2-7,CASSQDPRPDRGMDEQYF,TGCGCCAGCAGCCAAGACCCCCGCCCCGACAGGGGAATGGACGAGCAGTACTTC
TRBD1,TRBV6-5,TRBJ2-3,CASRWTGGTDTQYF,TGTGCCAGCAGATGGACAGGAGGCACAGATACGCAGTATTTT
NA,TRBV5-1,TRBJ2-3,CASSLKQGDTQYF,TGCGCCAGCAGTTTGAAGCAGGGAGATACGCAGTATTTT
NA,TRBV28,TRBJ2-7,CASSWRGFNYEQYF,TGTGCCAGCAGTTGGAGGGGATTTAACTACGAGCAGTACTTC
TRBD1,TRBV5-1,TRBJ1-1,CASSPGNTGGTEAFF,TGCGCCAGCAGCCCGGGAAATACAGGGGGGACTGAAGCTTTCTTT
NA,TRBV14,TRBJ2-1,CASSQDLGSGGNYNEQFF,TGTGCCAGCAGCCAAGATCTTGGTAGTGGGGGCAACTACAATGAGCAGTTCTTC
NA,TRBV23-1,TRBJ1-4,CASTGEFEKLFF,TGCGCCAGCACGGGGGAGTTCGAAAAACTGTTTTTT
NA,TRBV5-6,TRBJ1-4,CASSLDQRNEKLFF,TGTGCCAGCAGCTTGGACCAGCGTAATGAAAAACTGTTTTTT
NA,TRBV19,TRBJ1-2,CASRMTGEYGYTF,TGTGCCAGTAGGATGACAGGAGAATATGGCTACACCTTC
NA,TRBV6-1,TRBJ2-7,CASSGPGTPSYEQYF,TGTGCCAGCAGTGGGCCCGGGACTCCCTCCTACGAGCAGTACTTC
TRBD1,TRBV19,TRBJ1-5,CASTLGGQGDISNQPQHF,TGTGCCAGTACCCTAGGGGGACAGGGGGATATTAGCAATCAGCCCCAGCATTTT
NA,TRBV6-6,TRBJ2-1,CASSWGLSSYNEQFF,TGTGCCAGCAGTTGGGGCCTGAGCTCCTACAATGAGCAGTTCTTC
NA,TRBV9,TRBJ2-1,CASSPGGYNEQFF,TGTGCCAGCAGCCCTGGAGGGTACAATGAGCAGTTCTTC
TRBD1,TRBV10-3,TRBJ1-5,CAISESGTGANQPQHF,TGTGCCATCAGTGAGTCTGGGACAGGGGCTAATCAGCCCCAGCATTTT
NA,TRBV13,TRBJ2-7,CASSLGQRPYEQYF,TGTGCCAGCAGCCTCGGACAGAGACCCTACGAGCAGTACTTC
NA,TRBV5-6,TRBJ2-7,CASSSKGDYSYEQYF,TGTGCCAGCAGCAGCAAGGGGGACTACTCCTACGAGCAGTACTTC
NA,TRBV5-1,TRBJ1-5,CASSLAGSQPQHF,TGCGCCAGCAGCTTGGCCGGGAGTCAGCCCCAGCATTTT
NA,TRBV11-2,TRBJ1-3,CASSLYGNTIYF,TGTGCCAGCAGCTTATATGGAAACACCATATATTTT
TRBD1,TRBV27,TRBJ1-6,CASSSYRSRTGDSSPLHF,TGTGCCAGCAGTTCCTACCGTTCTCGGACAGGGGATAGTTCACCCCTCCACTTT
TRBD1,TRBV6-5,TRBJ2-6,CASSSGTGNGANVLTF,TGTGCCAGCAGTTCCGGGACAGGGAATGGGGCCAACGTCCTGACTTTC
NA,TRBV1,TRBJ1-2,CTSSQAHRDGYTF,TGCACCAGCAGCCAGGCACACAGGGATGGCTACACCTTC
TRBD2,TRBV10-1,TRBJ2-3,CASSLGGLDTQYF,TGCGCCAGCAGTTTGGGGGGGTTAGATACGCAGTATTTT
NA,TRBV28,TRBJ1-1,CASRGPGRGTEAFF,TGTGCCAGCAGAGGACCGGGACGGGGGACTGAAGCTTTCTTT
TRBD1,TRBV18,TRBJ1-1,CASSLTGGEAFF,TGTGCCAGCTCACTAACAGGGGGCGAAGCTTTCTTT
TRBD1,TRBV27,TRBJ2-7,CASSFQTGGAVKQYF,TGTGCCAGCAGTTTCCAGACAGGGGGCGCGGTAAAGCAGTACTTC
NA,TRBV30,TRBJ2-5,CAWSAGYETQYF,TGTGCCTGGAGTGCAGGGTACGAGACCCAGTACTTC
TRBD1,TRBV18,TRBJ2-7,CASSPNTGGKHEQYF,TGTGCCAGCTCACCTAACACAGGGGGAAAGCACGAGCAGTACTTC
NA,TRBV11-2,TRBJ1-2,CASSSRAGYGYTF,TGTGCCAGCAGCTCGAGGGCCGGCTATGGCTACACCTTC
NA,TRBV18,TRBJ1-2,CASSPERGLAHGYTF,TGTGCCAGCTCACCGGAACGGGGTTTAGCCCATGGCTACACCTTC
NA,TRBV7-8,TRBJ1-1,CASSDLGARGRKNTEAFF,TGTGCCAGCAGCGATCTAGGAGCCAGAGGAAGGAAGAACACTGAAGCTTTCTTT
TRBD1,TRBV10-3,TRBJ1-2,CAISDPGQGNYGYTF,TGTGCCATCAGTGACCCGGGACAGGGGAACTATGGCTACACCTTC
TRBD1,TRBV12-5,TRBJ1-5,CASALGQGGDQPQHF,TGTGCTAGTGCTCTGGGACAGGGTGGCGATCAGCCCCAGCATTTT
NA,TRBV10-3,TRBJ1-6,CAIRLTDNSPLHF,TGTGCCATCAGGTTGACAGATAATTCACCCCTCCACTTT